This T cell receptor (beta chain) appears in the sequencing data of a study of spatial heterogeneity in lung cancer. Overall study context: The donors were 55 to 85 patients with non-small cell lung cancer that was early-stage and untreated. Researchers sequenced follow-up PBMC samples if they had them, and these came a median of around 24 months after resection.

This clonotype has just a few counts. The antigen is not known. Trimming cost V 4 bases and J 9 bases, with 16 bases left between them. From germline, CDR1 is SQVTM and CDR2 ANQGSEA. The CDR3 spans 13 residues. The study's findings and limits: Among blood samples, ubiquitous expanded tumor TCRs appeared more at resection than at follow-up.

Time point reported: blood at routine non-recurrence follow-up after resection. Whole RNA from tumor, nontumor lung or frozen PBMC was sequenced unsorted. Single TCR cDNA molecules each had their own unique molecular identifier. One entry per CDR3 protein, called by TCRdb with MiXCR from the 5' RACE reads. In the table there are 51,000 or so distinct CDR3 sequences, more than 6.5% of which are singletons. This sequence joins TRBV29-1 and TRBJ2-4; D tentatively reads TRBD1 or TRBD2 (6 bases each). The sequence derives from a female donor with early-stage non-small cell lung cancer. The sequencing here drew on PBMCs, taken at follow-up. CDR3 region: CSVVARGVGIQYF. The CDR3, as DNA: TGCAGCGTTGTCGCTAGGGGGGTGGGCATTCAGTACTTC.